Described below is a single T cell receptor (beta chain) sequence and its context. Trimming shortened V by 6 bases and J by 1 base, and 11 bases separated the two germline ends. Germline V gene lookup returns CDR1 MNHEY and CDR2 SVGAGI. The CDR3 is made up of 14 amino acids. These data come from a study of CD8+ T cells in alopecia areata. Extracted RNA was reverse transcribed into cDNA, the sequencing template. Sequencing was performed with immunoSEQ multiplex PCR; in TCRdb, only in-frame clones are kept and a portion is missing. The sample holds 150,000 to 200,000 clones, approximately 56% seen once.

The chain uses TRBV6-5 and TRBJ2-3, with a possible D match to TRBD2 (5 bases). This sample comprised CD4+ T cells sorted from blood, obtained at week 0. This TCR was sampled from a human donor with alopecia areata. As DNA, the CDR3 is TGTGCCAGCAGCGTACGAGCGGGCACAGATACGCAGTATTTT. Translation gives CASSVRAGTDTQYF.